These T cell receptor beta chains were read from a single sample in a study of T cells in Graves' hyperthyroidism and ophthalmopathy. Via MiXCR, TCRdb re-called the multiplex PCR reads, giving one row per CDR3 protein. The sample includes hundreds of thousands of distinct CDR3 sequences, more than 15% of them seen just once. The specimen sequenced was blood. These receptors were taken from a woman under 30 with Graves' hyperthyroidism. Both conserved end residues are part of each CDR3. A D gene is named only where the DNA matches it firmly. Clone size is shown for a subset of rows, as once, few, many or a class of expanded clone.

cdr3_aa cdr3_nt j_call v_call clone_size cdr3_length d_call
CASSYSGLAGGNEQFF TGTGCCAGCAGTTACTCTGGGCTAGCGGGGGGCAATGAGCAGTTCTTC TRBJ2-1 TRBV6-5 many 16 TRBD2
CASNYGFDRGDSYEQYF TGTGCCAGCAATTACGGGTTCGACAGGGGTGATTCCTACGAGCAGTACTTC TRBJ2-7 TRBV6-2/TRBV6-3 - 17 TRBD1
CASSQPKGGLASRETQYF TGCGCCAGCAGCCAACCCAAGGGAGGACTAGCATCCCGAGAGACCCAGTACTTC TRBJ2-5 TRBV4-1 few 18 TRBD2
CAEGRVDNEQFF TGTGCCGAGGGTCGCGTAGACAATGAGCAGTTCTTC TRBJ2-1 TRBV13 many 12 -
CASSSGGGETQYF TGTGCCAGCAGTTCAGGGGGCGGGGAGACCCAGTACTTC TRBJ2-5 TRBV5-1 many 13 TRBD1
CASGSSNVDRWGMETQYF TGTGCCAGCGGTTCCTCGAACGTCGACAGGTGGGGGATGGAGACCCAGTACTTC TRBJ2-5 TRBV28 - 18 -
CASRSLPLYNEQFF TGCGCCAGCAGGTCCTTGCCTCTCTACAATGAGCAGTTCTTC TRBJ2-1 TRBV5-1 many 14 -
CASSFNTGTGKNYGYTF TGTGCCAGCAGTTTTAATACCGGGACAGGCAAGAACTATGGCTACACCTTC TRBJ1-2 TRBV28 many 17 TRBD1
CAWGSGVLAHEQFF TGTGCCTGGGGTAGCGGGGTATTGGCTCATGAGCAGTTCTTC TRBJ2-1 TRBV30 few 14 TRBD2
CASSTRTVSNQPQHF TGTGCCAGTAGTACGCGGACAGTTAGCAATCAGCCCCAGCATTTT TRBJ1-5 TRBV19 many 15 -
CAAPRGAASPLHF TGTGCCGCCCCGCGGGGGGCGGCATCACCCCTCCACTTT TRBJ1-6 TRBV5-8 many 13 -
CASSPRRLAVGEQFF TGTGCCAGCAGCCCACGAAGGCTAGCCGTCGGTGAGCAGTTCTTC TRBJ2-1 TRBV7-3 few 15 -
CASSYQRTSQETQYF TGTGCCAGCAGTTACCAGAGGACTAGTCAAGAGACCCAGTACTTC TRBJ2-5 TRBV6-2/TRBV6-3 many 15 TRBD2
CASSVTGNTIYF TGTGCCAGTTCGGTTACCGGAAACACCATATATTTT TRBJ1-3 TRBV25-1 few 12 -
CAWAGTMGSPLHF TGTGCCTGGGCCGGGACAATGGGTTCACCCCTCCACTTT TRBJ1-6 TRBV30 many 13 -
CAVTGTLDTQYF TGTGCCGTGACAGGTACTTTGGATACGCAGTATTTT TRBJ2-3 TRBV10-3 - 12 -
CASSQGRTSGRAVTDTQYF TGTGCCAGCAGCCAAGGTCGAACTAGCGGGAGGGCCGTCACAGATACGCAGTATTTT TRBJ2-3 TRBV3-1 many 19 TRBD2
CASSLGWWDPEAFF TGTGCCAGCAGTCTGGGGTGGTGGGACCCTGAAGCTTTCTTT TRBJ1-1 TRBV6-1 many 14 -
CAISESGRQETQYF TGTGCCATCAGTGAGTCTGGCAGGCAAGAGACCCAGTACTTC TRBJ2-5 TRBV10-3 many 14 -
CASSVEGEKLFF TGTGCCAGCAGCGTAGAGGGTGAAAAACTGTTTTTT TRBJ1-4 TRBV9 many 12 -
CASSFPGVYSGEQYF TGTGCCAGCAGCTTCCCGGGAGTATATTCGGGCGAGCAGTACTTC TRBJ2-7 TRBV11-3 many 15 -
CASSLGLAGSETQYF TGCGCCAGCAGCTTGGGACTAGCGGGGTCTGAGACCCAGTACTTC TRBJ2-5 TRBV5-1 - 15 TRBD2
CSAVRPLANYGYTF TGCAGTGCTGTAAGACCCTTAGCTAACTATGGCTACACCTTC TRBJ1-2 TRBV20-1 many 14 -
CASSFDQGQETQYF TGCGCCAGCAGCTTCGACCAGGGGCAAGAGACCCAGTACTTC TRBJ2-5 TRBV5-1 - 14 -
CSGDQGGYEQYF TGCAGTGGGGACCAGGGGGGCTACGAGCAGTACTTC TRBJ2-7 TRBV20-1 - 12 -
CASSQSGQGVSYEQYF TGCGCCAGCAGCCAATCCGGGCAGGGGGTCTCCTACGAGCAGTACTTC TRBJ2-7 TRBV4-1 few 16 TRBD1
CSAYTRSETQYF TGCAGCGCCTACACTAGATCGGAGACCCAGTACTTC TRBJ2-5 TRBV29-1 many 12 -
CSAHLGGGSQETQYF TGCAGTGCTCACCTGGGCGGGGGATCCCAAGAGACCCAGTACTTC TRBJ2-5 TRBV20-1 many 15 TRBD2
CASSEGRESSYEQYF TGTGCCAGCAGTGAGGGGCGGGAAAGCTCCTACGAGCAGTACTTC TRBJ2-7 TRBV2 many 15 -